This T cell receptor (beta chain) was captured in a study of control samples from healthy donors and cancer patients. Sequenced by immunoSEQ multiplex PCR; TCRdb stores in-frame clones only, minus some. Seen here are 95,000 to 120,000 clones, approximately 84% observed once, and the top ten hold around 6.6%. In its sample, this clone was seen a few times. Deletions cut 5 bases from V and 5 bases from J, with 16 bases between. The CDR3 has 14 amino acids. CDR1 MDHEN and CDR2 SYDVKM come from the germline V gene. Material: blood. The sequence derives from a man between 18 and 35 years old in good health. The chain links TRBV28 to TRBJ2-7; a possible D gene is TRBD1 (6 bases). CDR3: CASSTGSGRNEQYF. Written as DNA, the CDR3 is TGTGCCAGCAGTACAGGGTCAGGTAGGAACGAGCAGTACTTC.